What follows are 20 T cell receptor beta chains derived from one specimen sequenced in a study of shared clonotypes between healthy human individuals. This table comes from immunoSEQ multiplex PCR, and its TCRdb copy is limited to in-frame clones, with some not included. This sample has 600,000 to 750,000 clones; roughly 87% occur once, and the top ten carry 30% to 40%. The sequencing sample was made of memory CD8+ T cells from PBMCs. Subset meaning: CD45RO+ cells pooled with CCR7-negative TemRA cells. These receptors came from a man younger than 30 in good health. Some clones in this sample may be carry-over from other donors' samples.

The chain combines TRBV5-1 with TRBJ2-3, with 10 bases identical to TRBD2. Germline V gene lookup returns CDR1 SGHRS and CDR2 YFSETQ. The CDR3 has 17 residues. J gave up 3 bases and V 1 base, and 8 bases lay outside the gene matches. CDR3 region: CASSLWPSGSVTDTQYF. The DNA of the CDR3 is TGCGCCAGCAGCTTGTGGCCTAGCGGGAGTGTGACAGATACGCAGTATTTT.

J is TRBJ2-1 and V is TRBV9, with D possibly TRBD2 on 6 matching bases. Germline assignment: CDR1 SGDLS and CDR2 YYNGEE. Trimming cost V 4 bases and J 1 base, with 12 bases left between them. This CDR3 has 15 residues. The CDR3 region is CASSLAWSSYNEQFF. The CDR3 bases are TGTGCCAGCAGCCTAGCGTGGAGTTCCTACAATGAGCAGTTCTTC.

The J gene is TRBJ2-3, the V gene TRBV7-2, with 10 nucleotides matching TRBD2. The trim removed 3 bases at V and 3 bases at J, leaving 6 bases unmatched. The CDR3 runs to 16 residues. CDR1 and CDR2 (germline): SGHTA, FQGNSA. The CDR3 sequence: CASSFSSGSLTDTQYF. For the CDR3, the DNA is TGTGCCAGCAGCTTCTCTAGCGGGAGTTTAACAGATACGCAGTATTTT.

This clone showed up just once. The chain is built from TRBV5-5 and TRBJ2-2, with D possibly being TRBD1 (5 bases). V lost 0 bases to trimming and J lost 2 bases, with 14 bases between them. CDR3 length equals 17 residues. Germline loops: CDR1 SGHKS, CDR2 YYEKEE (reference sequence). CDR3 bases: TGTGCCAGCAGCTTGGGTCCCTCAGGGATAAACACCGGGGAGCTGTTTTTT. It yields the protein CASSLGPSGINTGELFF.

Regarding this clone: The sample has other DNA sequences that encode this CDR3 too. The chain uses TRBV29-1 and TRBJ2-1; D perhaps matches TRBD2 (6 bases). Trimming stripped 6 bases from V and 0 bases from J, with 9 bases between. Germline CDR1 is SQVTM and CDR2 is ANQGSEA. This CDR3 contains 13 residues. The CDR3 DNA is TGCAGCGTGTTCGGGAGCTCCTACAATGAGCAGTTCTTC. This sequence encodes CSVFGSSYNEQFF.

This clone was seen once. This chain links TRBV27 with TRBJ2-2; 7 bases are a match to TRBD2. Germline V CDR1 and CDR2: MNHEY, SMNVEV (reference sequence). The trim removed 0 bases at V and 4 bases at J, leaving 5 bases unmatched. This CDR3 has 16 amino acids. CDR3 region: CASSLSSGLITGELFF. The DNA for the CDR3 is TGTGCCAGCAGTTTATCTAGCGGGCTTATCACCGGGGAGCTGTTTTTT.

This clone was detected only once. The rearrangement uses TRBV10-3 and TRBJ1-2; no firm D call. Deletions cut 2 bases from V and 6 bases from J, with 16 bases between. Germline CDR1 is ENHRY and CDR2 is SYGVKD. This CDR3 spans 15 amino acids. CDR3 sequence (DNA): TGTGCCATCAGTGAGCCAGATGGCCCCCGGAATGGCTACACCTTC. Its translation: CAISEPDGPRNGYTF.

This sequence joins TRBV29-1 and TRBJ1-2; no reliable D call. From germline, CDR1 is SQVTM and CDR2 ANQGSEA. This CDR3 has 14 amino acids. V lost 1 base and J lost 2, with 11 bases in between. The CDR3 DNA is TGCAGCGTTGAAGTCGACCGGTGGAACTATGGCTACACCTTC. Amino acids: CSVEVDRWNYGYTF.

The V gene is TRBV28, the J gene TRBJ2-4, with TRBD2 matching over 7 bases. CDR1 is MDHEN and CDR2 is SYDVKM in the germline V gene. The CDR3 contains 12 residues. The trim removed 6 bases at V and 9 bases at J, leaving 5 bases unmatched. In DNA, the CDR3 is TGTGCCAGCAGCCGGGAGGTTGTCATTCAGTACTTC. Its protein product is CASSREVVIQYF. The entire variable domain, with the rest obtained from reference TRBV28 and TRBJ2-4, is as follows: DVKVTQSSRYLVKRTGEKVFLECVQDMDHENMFWYRQDPGLGLRLIYFSYDVKMKEKGDIPEGYSVSREKKERFSLILESASTNQTSMYLCASSREVVIQYFGAGTRLSVL.

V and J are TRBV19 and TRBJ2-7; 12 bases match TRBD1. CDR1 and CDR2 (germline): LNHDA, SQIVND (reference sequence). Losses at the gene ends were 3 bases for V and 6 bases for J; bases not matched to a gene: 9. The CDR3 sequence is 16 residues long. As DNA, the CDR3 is TGTGCCAGTAGTATCGGGACAGGGGGCCCCTCAGGCGAGCAGTACTTC. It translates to CASSIGTGGPSGEQYF.

Here the CDR3 reads CASSQVVPSIVTGELFF. CDR3 DNA sequence: TGCGCCAGCAGCCAAGTGGTCCCATCGATAGTTACCGGGGAGCTGTTTTTT. This rearrangement joins TRBV4-1 to TRBJ2-2; D remains unclear. Germline CDR1 and CDR2: MGHRA and YSYEKL. This CDR3 region has 17 residues. Deletions cut 1 base from V and 5 bases from J, with 17 bases between.

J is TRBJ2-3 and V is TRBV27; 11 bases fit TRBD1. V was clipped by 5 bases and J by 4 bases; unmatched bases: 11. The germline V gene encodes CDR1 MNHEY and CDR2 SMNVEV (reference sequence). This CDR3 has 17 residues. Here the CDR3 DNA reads TGTGCCAGCAGTCCGACGCCGGACAGGGGGCCCGCAGATACGCAGTATTTT. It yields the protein CASSPTPDRGPADTQYF.

The CDR3: CASSYSNLNGPGELFF. Here the CDR3 DNA reads TGTGCCAGCAGTTACTCGAATTTGAACGGACCCGGGGAGCTGTTTTTT. V usage is TRBV6-6 and J usage is TRBJ2-2; D gene ambiguous. Trimming pared 0 bases from V and 6 bases from J, leaving 14 bases between. Germline assignment: CDR1 MNHNY and CDR2 SVGAGI (reference sequence). The CDR3 has 16 amino acids.

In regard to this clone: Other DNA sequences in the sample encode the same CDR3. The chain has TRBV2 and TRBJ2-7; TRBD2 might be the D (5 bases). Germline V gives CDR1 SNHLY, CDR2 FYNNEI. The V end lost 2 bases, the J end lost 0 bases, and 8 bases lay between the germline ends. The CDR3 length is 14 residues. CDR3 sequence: CASSEPGLSYEQYF. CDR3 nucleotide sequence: TGTGCCAGCAGTGAACCCGGACTCTCCTACGAGCAGTACTTC. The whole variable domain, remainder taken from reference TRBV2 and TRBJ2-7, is EPEVTQTPSHQVTQMGQEVILRCVPISNHLYFYWYRQILGQKVEFLVSFYNNEISEKSEIFDDQFSVERPDGSNFTLKIRSTKLEDSAMYFCASSEPGLSYEQYFGPGTRLTVT.

CDR3 in amino acids: CASDQEDNEQFF. The CDR3 region has the DNA TGTGCCAGCGACCAAGAAGATAATGAGCAGTTCTTC. The chain joins TRBV6-8 to TRBJ2-1; D uncertain. The CDR3 runs 12 residues. V was clipped by 8 bases and J by 7 bases, with 12 bases between them. Germline CDR1 and CDR2: MNHGY and SAAAGT.

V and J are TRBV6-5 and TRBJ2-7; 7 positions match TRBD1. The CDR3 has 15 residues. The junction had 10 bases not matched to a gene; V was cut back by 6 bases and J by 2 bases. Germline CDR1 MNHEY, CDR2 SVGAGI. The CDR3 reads CASRPLLGGPYEQYF. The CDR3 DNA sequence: TGTGCCAGCAGACCCCTACTAGGGGGCCCCTACGAGCAGTACTTC.

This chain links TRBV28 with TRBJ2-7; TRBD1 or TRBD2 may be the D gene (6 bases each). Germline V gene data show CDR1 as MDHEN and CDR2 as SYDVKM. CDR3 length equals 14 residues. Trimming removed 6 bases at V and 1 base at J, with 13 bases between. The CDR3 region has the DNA TGTGCCAGCAGGACAGGAGGGGAATCCTACGAGCAGTACTTC. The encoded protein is CASRTGGESYEQYF.

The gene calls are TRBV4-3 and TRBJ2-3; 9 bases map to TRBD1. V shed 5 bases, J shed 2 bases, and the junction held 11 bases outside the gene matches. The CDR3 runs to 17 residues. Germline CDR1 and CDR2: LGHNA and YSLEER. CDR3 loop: CASSSQPGQGITDTQYF. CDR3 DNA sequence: TGCGCCAGCAGCTCCCAACCGGGACAGGGCATCACAGATACGCAGTATTTT.

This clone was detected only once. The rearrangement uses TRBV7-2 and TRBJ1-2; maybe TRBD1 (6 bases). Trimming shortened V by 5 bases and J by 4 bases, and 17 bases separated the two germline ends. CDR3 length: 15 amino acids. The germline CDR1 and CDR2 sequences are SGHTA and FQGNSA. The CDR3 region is CASSLSPGQPYGYTF. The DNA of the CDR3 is TGTGCCAGCAGCCTTTCCCCCGGACAGCCCTATGGCTACACCTTC.

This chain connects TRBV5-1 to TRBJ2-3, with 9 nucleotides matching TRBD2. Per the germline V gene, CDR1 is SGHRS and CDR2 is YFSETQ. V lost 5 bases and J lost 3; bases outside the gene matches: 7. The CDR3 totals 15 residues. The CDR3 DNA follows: TGCGCCAGCAGAGAGGCTAGCGGGAAGACAGATACGCAGTATTTT. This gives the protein CASREASGKTDTQYF.